This TCR beta chain was observed in a study of CD8 T cells in acute hepatitis C reinfection. Specified time point: naive CD8 control sorted from an acute-time-point sample. The study, taken as a whole, reports: All groups preferentially used TRBV04 and TRBV06, which was not due to overrepresentation in the naive pool. NS3-1073 specific repertoires were highly diverse across all groups.

Sequencing used immunoSEQ multiplex PCR; TCRdb keeps in-frame clones, though not all of them. The repertoire holds approximately 40,000 clones, with 70% to 90% as singletons. With regard to this clone: What it recognizes is unknown.

Trimming took 4 bases from V and 10 from J; bases not matched to a gene: 14. This CDR3 is 15 amino acids long. Germline loops: CDR1 SGDLS, CDR2 YYNGEE. This receptor was obtained from a woman aged 18 to 35 who spontaneously cleared hepatitis C infection. Sequencing used naive CD8+ T cells from PBMCs. V usage is TRBV9 and J usage is TRBJ2-1; 7 bases match TRBD2. The CDR3 spells CASSQPSGHNPEQFF. The CDR3 DNA reads as TGTGCCAGCAGCCAACCTAGCGGCCACAACCCGGAGCAGTTCTTC.